The following is a TCR beta chain sequence with its context. V lost 6 bases and J lost 7; bases outside the gene matches: 6. Germline values: CDR1 ENHRY, CDR2 SYGVKD. The CDR3 consists of 13 residues. The sample belongs to a study of blood T cell repertoires in COVID-19. About the study: The study drew acute and convalescent COVID-19 samples from the United States, Italy and Spain.

The assay was immunoSEQ multiplex PCR, and TCRdb's table has in-frame clones only and misses some. The profile covers 45,000 to 70,000 clones, with approximately 87% appearing a single time and roughly 6.5% taken by the ten largest. Those enrolled in Seattle joined during active infection and were followed longitudinally afterward. The V call is TRBV10-3, the J call TRBJ2-1; 7 nucleotides line up with TRBD1. The receptor was isolated from a woman aged 55-70 years with COVID-19, enrolled during active disease. Sequencing was done on a sample of peripheral blood. The CDR3 nucleotides read TGTGCCATCAGAGCTGACAGGGAGAATGAGCAGTTCTTC. This translates into CAIRADRENEQFF.